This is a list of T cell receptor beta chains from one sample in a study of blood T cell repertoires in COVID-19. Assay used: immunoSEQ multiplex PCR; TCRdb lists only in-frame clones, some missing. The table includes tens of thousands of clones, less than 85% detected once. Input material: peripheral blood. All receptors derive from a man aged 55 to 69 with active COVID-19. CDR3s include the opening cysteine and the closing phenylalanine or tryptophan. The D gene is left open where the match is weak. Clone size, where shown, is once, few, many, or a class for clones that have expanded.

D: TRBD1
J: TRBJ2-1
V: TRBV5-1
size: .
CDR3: CASSSGQTYNEQFF
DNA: TGCGCCAGCAGCTCGGGACAGACCTACAATGAGCAGTTCTTC

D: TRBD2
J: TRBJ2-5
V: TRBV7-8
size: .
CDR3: CASSQGTRQETQYF
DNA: TGTGCCAGCAGCCAAGGGACTAGACAAGAGACCCAGTACTTC

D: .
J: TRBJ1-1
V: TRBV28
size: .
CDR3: CASSLSGRTEAFF
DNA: TGTGCCAGCAGTTTATCAGGGAGGACTGAAGCTTTCTTT

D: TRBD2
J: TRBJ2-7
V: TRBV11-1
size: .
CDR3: CASSLALAGSYEQYF
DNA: TGTGCCAGCAGCTTAGCACTAGCGGGATCCTACGAGCAGTACTTC

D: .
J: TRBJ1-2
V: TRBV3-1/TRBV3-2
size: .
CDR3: CASSQDTRVGGYTF
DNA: TGTGCCAGCAGCCAAGATACGAGGGTTGGCGGCTACACCTTC

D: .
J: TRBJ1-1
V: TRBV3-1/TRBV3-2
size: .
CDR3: CASSQAQGVGTEAFF
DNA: TGTGCCAGCAGCCAAGCACAGGGAGTTGGGACTGAAGCTTTCTTT

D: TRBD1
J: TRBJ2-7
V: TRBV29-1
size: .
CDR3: CSALGQGYEQYF
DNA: TGCAGCGCCCTGGGACAGGGATACGAGCAGTACTTC

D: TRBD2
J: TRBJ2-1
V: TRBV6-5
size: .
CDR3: CASRTSGDNEQFF
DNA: TGTGCCAGCAGGACTAGCGGAGACAATGAGCAGTTCTTC

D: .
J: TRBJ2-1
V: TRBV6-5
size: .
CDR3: CASSYSRLNRYNEQFF
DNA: TGTGCCAGCAGTTACTCGAGACTAAATCGATACAATGAGCAGTTCTTC

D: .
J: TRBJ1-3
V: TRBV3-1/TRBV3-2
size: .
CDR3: CASSQNRRRSGNTIYF
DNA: TGTGCCAGCAGCCAGAACAGGCGTCGCTCTGGAAACACCATATATTTT

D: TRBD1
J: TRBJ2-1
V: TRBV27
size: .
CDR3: CASSLTGGSYNEQFF
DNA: TGTGCCAGCAGTCTTACAGGGGGCTCCTACAATGAGCAGTTCTTC

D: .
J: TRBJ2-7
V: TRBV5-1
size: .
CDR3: CASSNDSSSYEQYF
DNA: TGCGCCAGCAGCAATGACAGCAGCTCCTACGAGCAGTACTTC

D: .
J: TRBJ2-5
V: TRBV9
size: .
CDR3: CASSGSGLQETQYF
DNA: TGTGCCAGCAGCGGGAGCGGTCTCCAAGAGACCCAGTACTTC

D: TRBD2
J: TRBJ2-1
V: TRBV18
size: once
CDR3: CASSPVAGVGNEQFF
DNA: TGTGCCAGCTCACCAGTTGCGGGAGTAGGCAATGAGCAGTTCTTC

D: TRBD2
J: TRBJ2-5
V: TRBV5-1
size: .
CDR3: CASSMTSGRASGETQYF
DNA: TGCGCCAGCAGCATGACTAGCGGGAGGGCCTCTGGAGAGACCCAGTACTTC

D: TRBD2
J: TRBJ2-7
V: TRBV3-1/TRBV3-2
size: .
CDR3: CASSQGTSGRYEQYF
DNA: TGTGCCAGCAGCCAGGGGACTAGCGGGAGGTACGAGCAGTACTTC

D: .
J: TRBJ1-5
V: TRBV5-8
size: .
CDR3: CASSHQAGRSNQPQHF
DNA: TGTGCCAGCAGTCACCAAGCCGGGAGAAGCAATCAGCCCCAGCATTTT

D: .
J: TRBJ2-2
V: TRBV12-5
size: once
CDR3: CASASAGELFF
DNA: TGTGCTAGTGCCAGCGCCGGGGAGCTGTTTTTT

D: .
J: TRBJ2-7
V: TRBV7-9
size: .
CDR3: CASSHDSSSYEQYF
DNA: TGTGCCAGCAGCCACGACAGTTCCTCCTACGAGCAGTACTTC

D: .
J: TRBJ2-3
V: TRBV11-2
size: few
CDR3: CASSLVPDTQYF
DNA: TGTGCCAGCAGCTTAGTCCCGGATACGCAGTATTTT

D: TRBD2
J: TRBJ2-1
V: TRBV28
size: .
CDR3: CASSPNRLLAGGLFF
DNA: TGTGCCAGCAGTCCAAATAGACTACTAGCGGGGGGACTGTTCTTC

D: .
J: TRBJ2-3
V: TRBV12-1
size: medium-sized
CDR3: CASSSKLAGGPYTQYF
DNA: TGTGCCAGCAGCTCGAAACTAGCGGGAGGGCCGTATACGCAGTATTTT

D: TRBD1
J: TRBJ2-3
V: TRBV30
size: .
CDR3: CAWSSTGGFADTQYF
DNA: TGTGCCTGGAGTTCCACAGGGGGCTTCGCAGATACGCAGTATTTT

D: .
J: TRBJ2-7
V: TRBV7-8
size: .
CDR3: CASSLVGRGSYEQYF
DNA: TGTGCCAGCAGCTTAGTCGGGCGGGGATCCTACGAGCAGTACTTC

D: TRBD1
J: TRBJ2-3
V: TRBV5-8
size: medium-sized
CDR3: CASSKGQGASGVADTQYF
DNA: TGTGCCAGCAGCAAGGGACAGGGGGCGTCGGGGGTTGCAGATACGCAGTATTTT

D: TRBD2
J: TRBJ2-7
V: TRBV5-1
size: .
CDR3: CASSISLAGGAYEQYF
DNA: TGCGCCAGCAGCATCTCACTAGCGGGAGGGGCCTACGAGCAGTACTTC

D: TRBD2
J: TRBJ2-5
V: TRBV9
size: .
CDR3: CASIRTSGQETQYF
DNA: TGTGCCAGCATTCGGACTAGCGGCCAAGAGACCCAGTACTTC

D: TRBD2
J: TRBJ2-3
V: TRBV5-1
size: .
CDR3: CASRNSGMREDTQYF
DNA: TGCGCCAGCAGAAATAGCGGGATGAGGGAAGATACGCAGTATTTT

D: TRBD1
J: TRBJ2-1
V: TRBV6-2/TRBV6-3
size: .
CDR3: CASSSDPNRGSYNEQFF
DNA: TGTGCCAGCAGTTCCGATCCGAACAGGGGCTCCTACAATGAGCAGTTCTTC

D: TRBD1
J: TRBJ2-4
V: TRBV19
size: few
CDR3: CASTTTTGGDKNIQYF
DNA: TGTGCCAGTACCACAACGACAGGGGGAGACAAAAACATTCAGTACTTC

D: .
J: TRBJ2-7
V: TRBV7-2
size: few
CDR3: CASSLETGPYEQYF
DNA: TGTGCCAGCAGCTTAGAGACAGGCCCTTACGAGCAGTACTTC

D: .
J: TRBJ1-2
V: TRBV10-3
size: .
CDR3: CAIREPGSDYGYTF
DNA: TGTGCCATCAGGGAACCGGGGTCCGATTATGGCTACACCTTC

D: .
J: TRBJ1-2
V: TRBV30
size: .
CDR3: CAWSGARSYGYTF
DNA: TGTGCCTGGAGTGGAGCGAGGAGCTATGGCTACACCTTC

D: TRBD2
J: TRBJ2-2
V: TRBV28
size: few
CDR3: CASSLGLARTGELFF
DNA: TGTGCCAGCAGTTTGGGACTAGCACGCACCGGGGAGCTGTTTTTT

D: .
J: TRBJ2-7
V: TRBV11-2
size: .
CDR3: CASSLGVYEQYF
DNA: TGTGCCAGCAGCTTAGGCGTGTACGAGCAGTACTTC

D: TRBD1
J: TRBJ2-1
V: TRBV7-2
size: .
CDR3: CASSLQGGTGGFEQFF
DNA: TGTGCCAGCAGCTTACAGGGCGGGACAGGGGGTTTTGAGCAGTTCTTC

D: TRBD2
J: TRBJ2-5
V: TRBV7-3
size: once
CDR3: CASSYPGGTQYF
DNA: TGTGCCAGCAGCTATCCGGGGGGGACCCAGTACTTC

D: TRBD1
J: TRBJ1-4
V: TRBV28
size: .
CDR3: CASSSAGGPGEKLFF
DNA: TGTGCCAGCAGTTCCGCAGGGGGACCGGGGGAAAAACTGTTTTTT

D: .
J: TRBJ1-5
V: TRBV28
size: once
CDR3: CASSLATGPEPQHF
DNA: TGTGCCAGCAGTTTAGCGACAGGACCGGAGCCCCAGCATTTT

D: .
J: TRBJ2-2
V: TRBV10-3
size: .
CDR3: CAISEWSTGELFF
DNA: TGTGCCATCAGTGAATGGAGCACCGGGGAGCTGTTTTTT

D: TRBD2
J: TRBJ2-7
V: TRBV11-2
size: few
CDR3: CASSLIAGGGYEQYF
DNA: TGTGCCAGCAGCCTGATAGCGGGAGGAGGCTACGAGCAGTACTTC

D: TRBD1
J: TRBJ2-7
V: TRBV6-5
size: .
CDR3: CANRRDRNYEQYF
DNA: TGTGCCAACCGCCGGGACAGGAACTACGAGCAGTACTTC

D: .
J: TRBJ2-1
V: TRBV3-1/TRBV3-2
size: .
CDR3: CASSQGGGAYNEQFF
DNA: TGTGCCAGCAGCCAAGGCGGCGGAGCCTACAATGAGCAGTTCTTC

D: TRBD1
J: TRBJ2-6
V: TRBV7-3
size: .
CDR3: CASSLITGASGANVLTF
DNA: TGTGCCAGCAGCTTAATTACAGGGGCCTCTGGGGCCAACGTCCTGACTTTC

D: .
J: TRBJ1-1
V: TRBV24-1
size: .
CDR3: CATSDLHQDTEAFF
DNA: TGTGCCACCAGTGATTTGCATCAGGACACTGAAGCTTTCTTT

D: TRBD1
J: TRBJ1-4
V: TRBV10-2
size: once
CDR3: CASSESRQGLGLFF
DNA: TGCGCCAGCAGTGAGTCGAGACAGGGCCTCGGACTGTTTTTT

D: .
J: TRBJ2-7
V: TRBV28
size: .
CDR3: CASSLGWAEQYF
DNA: TGTGCCAGCAGTTTGGGTTGGGCGGAGCAGTACTTC

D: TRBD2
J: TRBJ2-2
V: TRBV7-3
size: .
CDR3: CASSPGLAAGELFF
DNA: TGTGCCAGCAGCCCGGGACTAGCGGCCGGGGAGCTGTTTTTT

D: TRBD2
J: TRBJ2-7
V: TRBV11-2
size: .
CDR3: CASSLGTSGPLGEQYF
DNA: TGTGCCAGCAGCCTCGGGACTAGCGGCCCCCTCGGCGAGCAGTACTTC